The 23 T cell receptor beta chains presented below share a single source sample, sequenced in a study of T cells in Graves' hyperthyroidism and ophthalmopathy. RNA transcripts were the template for amplifying TCR beta CDR3 regions. Researchers ran a first-round RT-PCR on the TCR CDR3 using the HTBI primer set. TCRdb re-derived calls from the multiplex PCR reads in MiXCR, one entry per CDR3 protein. The sample includes about 58,000 distinct CDR3 sequences, roughly 50% seen only once; the top ten take around 12%. The sample taken for sequencing was blood. All receptors come from a woman under 40 with Graves' ophthalmopathy.

This clonotype was observed at least ten times. Just one base apart from a much larger clone, this may be a read error. This chain uses TRBV2 with TRBJ1-1; 8 bases match TRBD1. Looked up from germline, CDR1 is SNHLY and CDR2 is FYNNEI. V lost 5 bases to trimming and J lost 11 bases; unmatched junction nucleotides: 7. The CDR3 loop spans 12 amino acids. The CDR3 protein is CASSQGTGGAFF. For the CDR3, the DNA is TGTGCCAGCAGTCAAGGAACAGGGGGGGCTTTCTTT. The complete variable domain, with remaining parts taken from reference TRBV2 and TRBJ1-1, reads EPEVTQTPSHQVTQMGQEVILRCVPISNHLYFYWYRQILGQKVEFLVSFYNNEISEKSEIFDDQFSVERPDGSNFTLKIRSTKLEDSAMYFCASSQGTGGAFFGQGTRLTVV.

V is TRBV20-1 and J is TRBJ2-1, with a tentative D call TRBD1 (5 bases). V lost 3 bases and J lost 7, with 10 bases in between. CDR1 and CDR2 (germline): DFQATT, SNEGSKA (reference sequence). The CDR3 covers 12 residues. CDR3 DNA: TGCAGTGCTAGGGGGCCGGAGAATGAGCAGTTCTTC. Protein sequence: CSARGPENEQFF.

This chain joins TRBV19 and TRBJ2-1, with 13 positions matching TRBD2. This CDR3 contains 16 residues. Germline assignment: CDR1 LNHDA and CDR2 SQIVND (reference sequence). V shed 9 bases, J shed 5 bases, and the junction held 10 bases outside the gene matches. The CDR3 DNA is TGTGCCAGCAGCCCCGGACTAGCGGGAGCGGACAATGAGCAGTTCTTC. Its protein product is CASSPGLAGADNEQFF.

This chain joins TRBV7-3 and TRBJ1-1; the D gene is possibly TRBD1 (5 bases). V lost 1 base to trimming and J lost 5 bases, with 14 bases between them. The CDR3 covers 15 residues. Per the germline V gene, CDR1 is SGHTA and CDR2 is FQGTGA. The CDR3 coding sequence is TGTGCCAGCAGCTTAAACGGGCAGGGCCGAACTGAAGCTTTCTTT. It is translated as CASSLNGQGRTEAFF. The full variable domain, completed using reference TRBV7-3 and TRBJ1-1, is GAGVSQTPSNKVTEKGKYVELRCDPISGHTALYWYRQSLGQGPEFLIYFQGTGAADDSGLPNDRFFAVRPEGSVSTLKIQRTERGDSAVYLCASSLNGQGRTEAFFGQGTRLTVV.

The chain carries TRBV7-6 and TRBJ2-1, with D tentatively TRBD2 (6 bases). Trimming stripped 1 base from V and 8 bases from J, with 12 bases between. This CDR3 region has 14 residues. The germline V gene encodes CDR1 SGHVS and CDR2 FNYEAQ. CDR3 amino acids: CASSLDGSVDEQFF. In DNA form, the CDR3 reads TGTGCCAGCAGCTTAGACGGGAGTGTTGATGAGCAGTTCTTC.

This clonotype was counted a single time. This sequence joins TRBV7-2 and TRBJ2-7; 8 positions agree with TRBD1. Germline V CDR1 and CDR2: SGHTA, FQGNSA. The CDR3 is 15 amino acids. The V gene end was trimmed by 2 bases and the J gene end by 7 bases; junction bases not matched to a gene: 10. For the CDR3, the DNA is TGTGCCAGCAGCTTACAGGGGGCGGACACCGGGGAGCAGTACTTC. This gives the protein CASSLQGADTGEQYF.

The chain couples TRBV13 to TRBJ2-2; D is undetermined. CDR1 and CDR2 (germline): PRHDT, FYEKMQ (reference sequence). V lost 0 bases and J lost 1, with 6 bases in between. This CDR3 contains 15 residues. The CDR3 DNA reads TGTGCCAGCAGCTTAGGGACTTTGAACACCGGGGAGCTGTTTTTT. This translates into CASSLGTLNTGELFF.

This clonotype has ten or more counts. This chain links TRBV5-8 with TRBJ2-3; D may be TRBD2 (6 bases). CDR1 is SGHTS and CDR2 is YDEGEE in the germline V gene. The V and J ends lost 0 bases and 9 bases respectively, with 23 bases between them. The CDR3 runs to 17 residues. Written as DNA, the CDR3 is TGTGCCAGCAGCTTGGGGGGAAGGCGGGATGGCGTTCCGACGCAGTATTTT. Residues: CASSLGGRRDGVPTQYF. Based on the CDR3 plus reference TRBV5-8 and TRBJ2-3, the full variable domain is EAGVTQSPTHLIKTRGQQATLRCSPISGHTSVYWYQQALGLGLQFLLWYDEGEERNRGNFPPRFSGRQFPNYSSELNVNALELEDSALYLCASSLGGRRDGVPTQYFGPGTRLTVL.

Comments on this clonotype: It is unclear where the CDR3 begins or ends on the DNA, so no DNA is shown, and the CDR3 is as TCRdb lists it. The chain recombines TRBV12-3 or TRBV12-4 with TRBJ2-6; the D call TRBD1 from the table was never checked on the DNA. The CDR3 extends over 19 residues, inclusive of both ends. CDR3 residues: CALKLSLDKASSGANVLTF.

This clonotype was seen at least ten times. The chain recombines TRBV7-9 with TRBJ1-4; D is uncertain. The V gene's germline CDR1 is SEHNR and CDR2 FQNEAQ (reference sequence). The V end lost 5 bases, the J end lost 1 base, and 14 bases lay between the germline ends. The CDR3 runs to 16 residues. CDR3 loop: CASSHPLVETNEKLFF. CDR3 nucleotides: TGTGCCAGCAGCCACCCCTTGGTGGAAACTAATGAAAAACTGTTTTTT. Complete variable domain (other parts from reference TRBV7-9 and TRBJ1-4): DTGVSQNPRHKITKRGQNVTFRCDPISEHNRLYWYRQTLGQGPEFLTYFQNEAQLEKSRLLSDRFSAERPKGSFSTLEIQRTEQGDSAMYLCASSHPLVETNEKLFFGSGTQLSVL.

This clonotype was seen many times. V is TRBV7-2 and J is TRBJ2-2; no clear D. The CDR3 runs to 16 residues. V shed 0 bases and J shed 5 bases, with 13 bases lying between them. The V gene's germline CDR1 is SGHTA and CDR2 FQGNSA. The CDR3 nucleotides read TGTGCCAGCAGCTTAGCGCTAGGAATTTCGACCGGGGAGCTGTTTTTT. Its translation is CASSLALGISTGELFF.

A single count supports this clonotype. CDR3 amino acids: CSVETGAPYEQYF. CDR3 nucleotides: TGCAGCGTTGAAACAGGGGCGCCCTACGAGCAGTACTTC. V and J are TRBV29-1 and TRBJ2-7, with 7 bases matching TRBD1. Trimming took 2 bases from V and 2 from J; bases not matched to a gene: 3. This CDR3 is 13 amino acids long. Germline-derived CDR1 and CDR2 are SQVTM and ANQGSEA.

This clonotype was found many times. The V gene is TRBV6-5, the J gene TRBJ2-7, with 13 bases aligning to TRBD2. Trimming cost V 5 bases and J 2 bases; bases outside gene matches: 9. The CDR3 runs 17 residues. The V gene's germline CDR1 is MNHEY and CDR2 SVGAGI. CDR3 DNA sequence: TGTGCCAGCAGTCCCGGGACTAGCGGGATGTGGGCCTACGAGCAGTACTTC. Its translation: CASSPGTSGMWAYEQYF.

In the case of this clonotype: The junction departs from germline at one end; a sequencing error may be responsible. This chain joins TRBV29-1 and TRBJ2-6; D is undetermined. The germline V gene has CDR1 SQVTM and CDR2 ANQGSEA. CDR3 length: 12 residues. The chain's CDR3 is CSVAGAGYTEAF. The CDR3 DNA sequence: TGCAGCGTTGCTGGAGCCGGGTACACTGAAGCTTTC.

This clonotype was seen many times. V gene TRBV3-1 combines with J gene TRBJ1-5, with D perhaps TRBD1 (5 bases). The CDR3 totals 13 residues. Germline V gene lookup returns CDR1 LGHDT and CDR2 YNNKEL (reference sequence). V dropped 6 bases and J dropped 5 bases, with 11 bases sitting between them. Here the CDR3 DNA reads TGTGCCAGCAGTCGGGACCGTGATCAGCCCCAGCATTTT. Residues: CASSRDRDQPQHF.

The V and J genes are TRBV10-3 and TRBJ2-7; 14 bases agree with TRBD2. The junction had 10 bases not matched to a gene; V was cut back by 6 bases and J by 3 bases. The germline CDR1 and CDR2 sequences are ENHRY and SYGVKD. This CDR3 is 17 amino acids long. CDR3 DNA: TGTGCCATCAGGGGGACTAGCGGGAGACAGTTAGGCTACGAGCAGTACTTC. It yields the protein CAIRGTSGRQLGYEQYF.

This chain's CDR3 is CASSLFGTAYEQYF. CDR3 nucleotides: TGCGCCAGCAGCTTGTTCGGGACAGCCTACGAGCAGTACTTC. The chain has TRBV5-1 and TRBJ2-7, with 7 bases matching TRBD1. With 1 base clipped from V and 2 bases from J, the junction kept 3 bases outside the gene matches. This CDR3 is built from 14 residues. The germline CDR1 and CDR2 sequences are SGHRS and YFSETQ.

By sample fraction, this clonotype is medium-sized. The chain has TRBV24-1 and TRBJ2-7; no clear D. The V and J ends lost 3 bases and 1 base respectively, with 6 bases between them. CDR1 and CDR2 (germline): KGHDR, SFDVKD. This CDR3 has 13 residues. This CDR3 is CATSDVGSYEQYF. DNA for the CDR3: TGTGCCACCAGTGATGTGGGTTCCTACGAGCAGTACTTC.

This clonotype appeared many times. CDR3 amino acids: CASSSGQGGYYEQYF. In DNA form, the CDR3 reads TGCGCCAGCAGCTCGGGACAGGGTGGGTACTACGAGCAGTACTTC. The chain recombines TRBV5-1 with TRBJ2-7; the match to TRBD1 covers 9 bases. Germline CDR1 is SGHRS and CDR2 is YFSETQ. V dropped 3 bases and J dropped 3; count of bases not matched to a gene: 7. The CDR3 is 15 residues long.

The V gene is TRBV7-3, the J gene TRBJ2-3; D is possibly TRBD2 (5 bases). Trimming stripped 9 bases from V and 0 bases from J, with 16 bases between. CDR3 length: 15 amino acids. The germline V gene has CDR1 SGHTA and CDR2 FQGTGA. The CDR3: CARHILTTSTDTQYF. The CDR3 DNA is TGTGCCAGACACATTCTGACTACGAGCACAGATACGCAGTATTTT.

In its sample, this clonotype was seen once. The chain employs TRBV7-2 and TRBJ2-7; TRBD1 is a possible D gene (6 bases). CDR3 size: 14 residues. Trimming left V 5 bases short and J 4 bases short, with 15 bases between. Germline V CDR1 and CDR2: SGHTA, FQGNSA. The CDR3 sequence: CASSEQGPIYEQYF. The CDR3 DNA is TGTGCCAGCAGCGAACAGGGTCCCATTTACGAGCAGTACTTC.

This clonotype was detected only once. No DNA is shown, since the ends of the CDR3 on it are uncertain; the CDR3 is the one TCRdb lists. This chain connects TRBV2 to TRBJ2-6; the table assigns TRBD1, which was not confirmed against the DNA. Germline assignment: CDR1 SNHLY and CDR2 FYNNEI. With termini counted, the CDR3 has 19 amino acids. CDR3 loop: CASSLYSYTFDSGTNVLTF.

This clonotype occurred many times. V gene TRBV10-2 combines with J gene TRBJ2-5; TRBD1 matches 9 bases. Germline assignment: CDR1 WSHSY and CDR2 SAAADI. Losses at the gene ends were 4 bases for V and 2 bases for J; bases not matched to a gene: 8. This CDR3 comprises 16 residues. In DNA form, the CDR3 reads TGCGCCAGCAGTGGGACCCTCGGACAGGGGCAAGAGACCCAGTACTTC. Translated, it gives CASSGTLGQGQETQYF.